This is a list of T cell receptor beta chains from one sample in a study of breast tumors, draining lymph nodes, adjacent tissues. TCRdb reprocessed the multiplex PCR reads via MiXCR and lists one record per CDR3 protein. The sample has roughly 80,000 distinct CDR3 sequences, approximately 19% seen once. Sequenced sample: axillary lymph node tissue. The receptors come from a female donor with breast cancer. Some clones in this sample may be carry-over from other donors' samples. The conserved cysteine and the conserved F or W are not part of the CDR3 here.

v_gene	j_gene	CDR3aa
TRBV6-5	TRBJ2-7	ASQRLAGNYEQY
TRBV14	TRBJ1-5	ASSQVWDGTGTGATSNQPQH
TRBV4-1	TRBJ1-6	ASSQENNGPIGSPLH
TRBV24-1	TRBJ2-7	ATSDVTGTGSYEQY
TRBV5-1	TRBJ2-2	ASSFGRTGATGELF
TRBV19	TRBJ2-3	ASSIGGSSTDTQY
TRBV11-3	TRBJ2-1	ASSSLVDWNEQF
TRBV4-2	TRBJ2-5	ASTTRDRGGETQY
TRBV25-1	TRBJ2-1	ASSVAVSGNEQF
TRBV18	TRBJ1-5	ASSPEQSNQPQH
TRBV20-1	TRBJ1-4	SARDLGPTNEKLF
TRBV15	TRBJ1-3	ATSRDGKRTGPYSSGNTIY
TRBV9	TRBJ1-3	ASAPSITLGGNTIY